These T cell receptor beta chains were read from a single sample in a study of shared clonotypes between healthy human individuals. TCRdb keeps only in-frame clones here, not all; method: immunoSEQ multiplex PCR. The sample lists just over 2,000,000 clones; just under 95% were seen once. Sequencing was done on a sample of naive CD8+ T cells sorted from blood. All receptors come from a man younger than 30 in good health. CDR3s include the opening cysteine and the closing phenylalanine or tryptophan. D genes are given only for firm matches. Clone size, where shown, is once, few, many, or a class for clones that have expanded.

CDR3 DNA: TGTGCCAGCAGCCCCCTAGCGGGGGGGAGCACAGATACGCAGTATTTT
CDR3 protein: CASSPLAGGSTDTQYF
V gene: TRBV7-6
J gene: TRBJ2-3
D gene: TRBD2
CDR3 length: 16
clone size: NA

CDR3 DNA: TGTGTCATCAGTGAGGAACTAGCGGGAGTAGGAACAGATACGCAGTATTTT
CDR3 protein: CVISEELAGVGTDTQYF
V gene: TRBV10-3
J gene: TRBJ2-3
D gene: TRBD2
CDR3 length: 17
clone size: NA

CDR3 DNA: TGTGCCACTGGGGGACTAGCGGGAGTGGAGACCCAGTACTTC
CDR3 protein: CATGGLAGVETQYF
V gene: TRBV5-4
J gene: TRBJ2-5
D gene: TRBD2
CDR3 length: 14
clone size: NA

CDR3 DNA: TGTGCCAGCAGTTTAATACAGGGGTCTGGCTACACCTTC
CDR3 protein: CASSLIQGSGYTF
V gene: TRBV28
J gene: TRBJ1-2
D gene: TRBD1
CDR3 length: 13
clone size: once

CDR3 DNA: TGTGCCATCAGTGACCCGATGACGGCCCACCGCGAGCAGTACTTC
CDR3 protein: CAISDPMTAHREQYF
V gene: TRBV10-3
J gene: TRBJ2-7
D gene: NA
CDR3 length: 15
clone size: NA

CDR3 DNA: TGTGCCAGCATCGAGAGGAGTTATTCCACAGATACGCAGTATTTT
CDR3 protein: CASIERSYSTDTQYF
V gene: TRBV7-9
J gene: TRBJ2-3
D gene: NA
CDR3 length: 15
clone size: NA

CDR3 DNA: TGTGCCAGCAGTTACGCACAGGGGGGGTACGAGCAGTACTTC
CDR3 protein: CASSYAQGGYEQYF
V gene: TRBV6-6
J gene: TRBJ2-7
D gene: NA
CDR3 length: 14
clone size: NA

CDR3 DNA: TGTGCCAGCAGCTTAGCCCACAGGGGGCACACCGGGGAGCTGTTTTTT
CDR3 protein: CASSLAHRGHTGELFF
V gene: TRBV7-9
J gene: TRBJ2-2
D gene: TRBD1
CDR3 length: 16
clone size: NA

CDR3 DNA: TGTGCCAGCAGTTCCGGGACCCTCACCTACGAGCAGTACTTC
CDR3 protein: CASSSGTLTYEQYF
V gene: TRBV27
J gene: TRBJ2-7
D gene: NA
CDR3 length: 14
clone size: NA

CDR3 DNA: TGTGCCAGCAGTCTAGAGGCAGGGTTGAACACTGAAGCTTTCTTT
CDR3 protein: CASSLEAGLNTEAFF
V gene: TRBV27
J gene: TRBJ1-1
D gene: NA
CDR3 length: 15
clone size: NA

CDR3 DNA: TGCGCCAGCAGCCAATATGAAGGGTCTCTTGGCTACACCTTC
CDR3 protein: CASSQYEGSLGYTF
V gene: TRBV4-3
J gene: TRBJ1-2
D gene: NA
CDR3 length: 14
clone size: NA

CDR3 DNA: TGTGCCAGCACCTCACTGGGACAAGAGACCCAGTACTTC
CDR3 protein: CASTSLGQETQYF
V gene: TRBV28
J gene: TRBJ2-5
D gene: NA
CDR3 length: 13
clone size: NA

CDR3 DNA: TGTGCCAGCAGCTTGGAAGGAAACTATGGCTACACCTTC
CDR3 protein: CASSLEGNYGYTF
V gene: TRBV5-4
J gene: TRBJ1-2
D gene: NA
CDR3 length: 13
clone size: NA

CDR3 DNA: TGTGCCAGTTCAGGGGTTACAACTAGCACTGAAGCTTTCTTT
CDR3 protein: CASSGVTTSTEAFF
V gene: TRBV7-9
J gene: TRBJ1-1
D gene: NA
CDR3 length: 14
clone size: once

CDR3 DNA: TGTGCCAGCAGCTTAGGGGGGGCGTCCCTACTCTTTGAAGAGACCCAGTACTTC
CDR3 protein: CASSLGGASLLFEETQYF
V gene: TRBV7-2
J gene: TRBJ2-5
D gene: NA
CDR3 length: 18
clone size: NA

CDR3 DNA: TGTGCCAGCAGTTTACAGAGGTTGGGCACTGAAGCTTTCTTT
CDR3 protein: CASSLQRLGTEAFF
V gene: TRBV2
J gene: TRBJ1-1
D gene: NA
CDR3 length: 14
clone size: NA

CDR3 DNA: TGTGCCAGCAGTCCACGGACAGGGGGCGAGACTGAAGCTTTCTTT
CDR3 protein: CASSPRTGGETEAFF
V gene: TRBV27
J gene: TRBJ1-1
D gene: TRBD1
CDR3 length: 15
clone size: NA

CDR3 DNA: TGTGCCAGCAGTGATCAGGGACTAGCGGGAGGGTACAATGAGCAGTTCTTC
CDR3 protein: CASSDQGLAGGYNEQFF
V gene: TRBV25-1
J gene: TRBJ2-1
D gene: TRBD2
CDR3 length: 17
clone size: NA

CDR3 DNA: TGCGCCAGCAGCTGGGGGGCCGCAGATACGCAGTATTTT
CDR3 protein: CASSWGAADTQYF
V gene: TRBV5-1
J gene: TRBJ2-3
D gene: NA
CDR3 length: 13
clone size: NA

CDR3 DNA: TGTGCCAGCAGCTTAGACAGGGAGAATCCCTACGAGCAGTACTTC
CDR3 protein: CASSLDRENPYEQYF
V gene: TRBV7-9
J gene: TRBJ2-7
D gene: NA
CDR3 length: 15
clone size: NA

CDR3 DNA: TGTGCCAGCAGCCTCGGACTGGGAAAAGAGACCCAGTACTTC
CDR3 protein: CASSLGLGKETQYF
V gene: TRBV7-9
J gene: TRBJ2-5
D gene: NA
CDR3 length: 14
clone size: NA

CDR3 DNA: TGTGCCAGCAGTGTCACACAGTCGATCTACGAGCAGTACTTC
CDR3 protein: CASSVTQSIYEQYF
V gene: TRBV2
J gene: TRBJ2-7
D gene: NA
CDR3 length: 14
clone size: NA

CDR3 DNA: TGCGCCAGCAGCCTGAGACTCGGAGTCGATGAGCAGTTCTTC
CDR3 protein: CASSLRLGVDEQFF
V gene: TRBV4-1
J gene: TRBJ2-1
D gene: NA
CDR3 length: 14
clone size: NA

CDR3 DNA: TGTGCCACTAAAGGACAGGGGTCTCTCTATGAGCAGTTCTTC
CDR3 protein: CATKGQGSLYEQFF
V gene: TRBV27
J gene: TRBJ2-1
D gene: TRBD1
CDR3 length: 14
clone size: NA

CDR3 DNA: TGTGCCAGCAGCCGAGGAGGATACGGTGAAAAACTGTTTTTT
CDR3 protein: CASSRGGYGEKLFF
V gene: TRBV11-2
J gene: TRBJ1-4
D gene: NA
CDR3 length: 14
clone size: NA

CDR3 DNA: TGCGCCAGCAATCCATACCGGGGTAACACCGGGGAGCTGTTTTTT
CDR3 protein: CASNPYRGNTGELFF
V gene: TRBV4-3
J gene: TRBJ2-2
D gene: NA
CDR3 length: 15
clone size: NA

CDR3 DNA: TGTGCCAGCAGTGTGGCCAGGTCCTCCTACGAGCAGTACTTC
CDR3 protein: CASSVARSSYEQYF
V gene: TRBV27
J gene: TRBJ2-7
D gene: NA
CDR3 length: 14
clone size: NA

CDR3 DNA: TGTGCCAGCAGTGACTTTACTAGCGGGAGGGACTACGAGCAGTACTTC
CDR3 protein: CASSDFTSGRDYEQYF
V gene: TRBV2
J gene: TRBJ2-7
D gene: TRBD2
CDR3 length: 16
clone size: NA

CDR3 DNA: TGTGCCAGCAGTTACCCCCTGGACGGGGAGCACAATGAGCAGTTCTTC
CDR3 protein: CASSYPLDGEHNEQFF
V gene: TRBV6-5
J gene: TRBJ2-1
D gene: NA
CDR3 length: 16
clone size: NA

CDR3 DNA: TGTGCCAGCAGCTTGGCCCTAGACAGCCTTCTCTCCTATAATTCACCCCTCCACTTT
CDR3 protein: CASSLALDSLLSYNSPLHF
V gene: TRBV5-8
J gene: TRBJ1-6
D gene: NA
CDR3 length: 19
clone size: NA

CDR3 DNA: TGCGCCAGCAGCTACGGACAGGGGTACTACGAGCAGTACTTC
CDR3 protein: CASSYGQGYYEQYF
V gene: TRBV5-1
J gene: TRBJ2-7
D gene: TRBD1
CDR3 length: 14
clone size: NA

CDR3 DNA: TGTGCCAGCAGCCAAGACAGGGGTGATCAGCCCCAGCATTTT
CDR3 protein: CASSQDRGDQPQHF
V gene: TRBV5-6
J gene: TRBJ1-5
D gene: TRBD1
CDR3 length: 14
clone size: NA

CDR3 DNA: TGTGCCAGCAGCCGGACAGCATCAACCTACGAGCAGTACTTC
CDR3 protein: CASSRTASTYEQYF
V gene: TRBV7-8
J gene: TRBJ2-7
D gene: NA
CDR3 length: 14
clone size: NA

CDR3 DNA: TGTGCCAGCAGTTTGTGGGGGGCGGACAATCAGCCCCAGCATTTT
CDR3 protein: CASSLWGADNQPQHF
V gene: TRBV28
J gene: TRBJ1-5
D gene: NA
CDR3 length: 15
clone size: NA

CDR3 DNA: TGCGCCAGCAGCTTCGTCCAGACGAACACTGAAGCTTTCTTT
CDR3 protein: CASSFVQTNTEAFF
V gene: TRBV5-1
J gene: TRBJ1-1
D gene: NA
CDR3 length: 14
clone size: NA

CDR3 DNA: TGTGCCAGTAGTTCTCCAACAGCGGCTGGAAACACCATATATTTT
CDR3 protein: CASSSPTAAGNTIYF
V gene: TRBV19
J gene: TRBJ1-3
D gene: NA
CDR3 length: 15
clone size: NA

CDR3 DNA: TGTGCCAGCAGCTTTGTAGACCGAGGACAGGGAAGGGAAACAGATACGCAGTATTTT
CDR3 protein: CASSFVDRGQGRETDTQYF
V gene: TRBV7-9
J gene: TRBJ2-3
D gene: TRBD1
CDR3 length: 19
clone size: NA

CDR3 DNA: TGTGCCAGCAGTGCCGACAGGGAGTGGCTCTTAGAGTCACCCCTCCACTTT
CDR3 protein: CASSADREWLLESPLHF
V gene: TRBV2
J gene: TRBJ1-6
D gene: TRBD1
CDR3 length: 17
clone size: NA

CDR3 DNA: TGCGCCAGCAGCCAAGTTATGGAAAATGGGTCACCCCTCCACTTT
CDR3 protein: CASSQVMENGSPLHF
V gene: TRBV4-3
J gene: TRBJ1-6
D gene: NA
CDR3 length: 15
clone size: NA

CDR3 DNA: TGCAGCGCGGGACAGGGTACCGGGGAGCTGTTTTTT
CDR3 protein: CSAGQGTGELFF
V gene: TRBV29-1
J gene: TRBJ2-2
D gene: TRBD1
CDR3 length: 12
clone size: NA

CDR3 DNA: TGCGCCAGCAGCCATTCTGGAGCGGAGGTCTACAATGAGCAGTTCTTC
CDR3 protein: CASSHSGAEVYNEQFF
V gene: TRBV4-3
J gene: TRBJ2-1
D gene: NA
CDR3 length: 16
clone size: NA

CDR3 DNA: TGCGCCAGCAGCTTGGCGACTAGCGGGAGAAGCACAGATACGCAGTATTTT
CDR3 protein: CASSLATSGRSTDTQYF
V gene: TRBV5-1
J gene: TRBJ2-3
D gene: TRBD2
CDR3 length: 17
clone size: few

CDR3 DNA: TGTGCCAGCAGCCTGACTCCGGGACAGGGGGAGACCCAGTACTTC
CDR3 protein: CASSLTPGQGETQYF
V gene: TRBV7-9
J gene: TRBJ2-5
D gene: TRBD1
CDR3 length: 15
clone size: NA

CDR3 DNA: TGTGCCAGCTACGACAGGGAGAACACTGAAGCTTTCTTT
CDR3 protein: CASYDRENTEAFF
V gene: TRBV25-1
J gene: TRBJ1-1
D gene: TRBD1
CDR3 length: 13
clone size: NA

CDR3 DNA: TGTGCCAGCAGCTTACCTGGGACTAGCGGGGGGCGTTACAATGAGCAGTTCTTC
CDR3 protein: CASSLPGTSGGRYNEQFF
V gene: TRBV7-2
J gene: TRBJ2-1
D gene: TRBD2
CDR3 length: 18
clone size: NA

CDR3 DNA: TGTGCCAGCAGCCCCCGGGGGGAAATACACGAGCAGTACTTC
CDR3 protein: CASSPRGEIHEQYF
V gene: TRBV13
J gene: TRBJ2-7
D gene: TRBD2
CDR3 length: 14
clone size: NA

CDR3 DNA: TGCGCCAGCAGTGACGGGACAGGGGCCTACGAGCAGTACTTC
CDR3 protein: CASSDGTGAYEQYF
V gene: TRBV10-1
J gene: TRBJ2-7
D gene: TRBD1
CDR3 length: 14
clone size: NA

CDR3 DNA: TGTGCCAGCAGTTCTGGAGAGGTGGCAGATACGCAGTATTTT
CDR3 protein: CASSSGEVADTQYF
V gene: TRBV6-5
J gene: TRBJ2-3
D gene: NA
CDR3 length: 14
clone size: once

CDR3 DNA: TGTGCCAGCAGCGTAGGTCCGTCCGGGGGCTACAATGAGCAGTTCTTC
CDR3 protein: CASSVGPSGGYNEQFF
V gene: TRBV9
J gene: TRBJ2-1
D gene: NA
CDR3 length: 16
clone size: NA